These 8 T cell receptor beta chains came from one sample sequenced in a study of blood T cell repertoires in COVID-19. Profiled with immunoSEQ multiplex PCR; TCRdb holds only in-frame clones, not every one. The table lists about 330,000 clones, about 90% of them singletons. Source material: PBMCs or T cells enriched from blood (not recorded which). The receptors were gathered from a woman aged 25 to 39 who had recovered from COVID-19.

CDR3 region: CASSDRAGGATGELFF. The CDR3 DNA reads TGTGCCAGCAGTGACAGGGCAGGGGGCGCAACCGGGGAGCTGTTTTTT. The V and J genes are TRBV6-4 and TRBJ2-2; TRBD1 matches 8 bases. The V gene's germline CDR1 is MRHNA and CDR2 SNTAGT. This CDR3 is 16 amino acids long. Germline trimming cut 2 bases from V and 5 bases from J; bases unmatched to any gene: 7.

The rearrangement joins TRBV2 to TRBJ2-2; TRBD2 might be the D (5 bases). Trimming left V 6 bases short and J 6 bases short, with 11 bases between. The CDR3 is made up of 13 amino acids. Germline CDR1 is SNHLY and CDR2 is FYNNEI. CDR3 in DNA: TGTGCCAGCAGCGGACTGGCCCCCGGGGAGCTGTTTTTT. Translated, it gives CASSGLAPGELFF.

This chain joins TRBV27 and TRBJ1-5, with 7 bases lining up with TRBD1. The CDR3 runs 14 residues. With V trimmed by 8 bases and J by 1 base, 5 bases remained unmatched. CDR1 is MNHEY and CDR2 is SMNVEV in the germline V gene (reference sequence). The CDR3 protein is CASHSGQSNQPQHF. The CDR3 DNA follows: TGTGCCAGCCATTCGGGACAGAGCAATCAGCCCCAGCATTTT.

The chain recombines TRBV5-6 with TRBJ1-2; 7 bases agree with TRBD1. CDR1 is SGHDT and CDR2 is YYEEEE in the germline V gene. The CDR3 covers 13 residues. J gave up 6 bases and V 7 bases, and 9 bases lay outside the gene matches. The CDR3 DNA follows: TGTGCCAGCCGTACGCGACAGGGCCATGGCTACACCTTC. Translation gives CASRTRQGHGYTF.

CDR3 DNA: TGTGCCAGCAGACCTGGACAGGGTTTGAACACTGAAGCTTTCTTT. Its protein is CASRPGQGLNTEAFF. The genes are TRBV2 and TRBJ1-1, with TRBD1 matching 8 bases. V lost 6 bases and J lost 0; bases outside the gene matches: 6. This CDR3 is 15 amino acids long. Germline CDR1 and CDR2: SNHLY and FYNNEI.

The chain uses TRBV7-9 and TRBJ2-7, with 8 positions matching TRBD2. Germline V gene lookup returns CDR1 SEHNR and CDR2 FQNEAQ (reference sequence). The J segment lost 3 bases and the V segment lost 5 bases, leaving 15 bases of the junction unmatched. The CDR3 has 17 residues. This CDR3 reads CASSPRTSRVGFYEQYF. In DNA, the CDR3 is TGTGCCAGCAGCCCTCGGACTAGCCGGGTCGGGTTCTACGAGCAGTACTTC.

The chain employs TRBV6-2 or TRBV6-3 and TRBJ2-7, with 9 bases fitting TRBD2. The CDR3 covers 15 residues. The germline V gene encodes CDR1 MNHEY and CDR2 SVGEGT. V dropped 7 bases and J dropped 3; count of bases not matched to a gene: 10. CDR3 in amino acids: CASTPGKRGDYEQYF. DNA of the CDR3: TGTGCCAGCACCCCGGGAAAGCGGGGGGACTACGAGCAGTACTTC.

The sample holds one count of this clone. The CDR3 bases are TGTGCCAGCAGCTTAGCAGGGTATGGCTACACCTTC. This sequence encodes CASSLAGYGYTF. The rearrangement uses TRBV13 and TRBJ1-2, with a weak D call TRBD1 (5 bases). Trimming took 1 base from V and 5 from J, leaving 5 bases between them. Germline-derived CDR1 and CDR2 are PRHDT and FYEKMQ (reference sequence). This CDR3 spans 12 amino acids.